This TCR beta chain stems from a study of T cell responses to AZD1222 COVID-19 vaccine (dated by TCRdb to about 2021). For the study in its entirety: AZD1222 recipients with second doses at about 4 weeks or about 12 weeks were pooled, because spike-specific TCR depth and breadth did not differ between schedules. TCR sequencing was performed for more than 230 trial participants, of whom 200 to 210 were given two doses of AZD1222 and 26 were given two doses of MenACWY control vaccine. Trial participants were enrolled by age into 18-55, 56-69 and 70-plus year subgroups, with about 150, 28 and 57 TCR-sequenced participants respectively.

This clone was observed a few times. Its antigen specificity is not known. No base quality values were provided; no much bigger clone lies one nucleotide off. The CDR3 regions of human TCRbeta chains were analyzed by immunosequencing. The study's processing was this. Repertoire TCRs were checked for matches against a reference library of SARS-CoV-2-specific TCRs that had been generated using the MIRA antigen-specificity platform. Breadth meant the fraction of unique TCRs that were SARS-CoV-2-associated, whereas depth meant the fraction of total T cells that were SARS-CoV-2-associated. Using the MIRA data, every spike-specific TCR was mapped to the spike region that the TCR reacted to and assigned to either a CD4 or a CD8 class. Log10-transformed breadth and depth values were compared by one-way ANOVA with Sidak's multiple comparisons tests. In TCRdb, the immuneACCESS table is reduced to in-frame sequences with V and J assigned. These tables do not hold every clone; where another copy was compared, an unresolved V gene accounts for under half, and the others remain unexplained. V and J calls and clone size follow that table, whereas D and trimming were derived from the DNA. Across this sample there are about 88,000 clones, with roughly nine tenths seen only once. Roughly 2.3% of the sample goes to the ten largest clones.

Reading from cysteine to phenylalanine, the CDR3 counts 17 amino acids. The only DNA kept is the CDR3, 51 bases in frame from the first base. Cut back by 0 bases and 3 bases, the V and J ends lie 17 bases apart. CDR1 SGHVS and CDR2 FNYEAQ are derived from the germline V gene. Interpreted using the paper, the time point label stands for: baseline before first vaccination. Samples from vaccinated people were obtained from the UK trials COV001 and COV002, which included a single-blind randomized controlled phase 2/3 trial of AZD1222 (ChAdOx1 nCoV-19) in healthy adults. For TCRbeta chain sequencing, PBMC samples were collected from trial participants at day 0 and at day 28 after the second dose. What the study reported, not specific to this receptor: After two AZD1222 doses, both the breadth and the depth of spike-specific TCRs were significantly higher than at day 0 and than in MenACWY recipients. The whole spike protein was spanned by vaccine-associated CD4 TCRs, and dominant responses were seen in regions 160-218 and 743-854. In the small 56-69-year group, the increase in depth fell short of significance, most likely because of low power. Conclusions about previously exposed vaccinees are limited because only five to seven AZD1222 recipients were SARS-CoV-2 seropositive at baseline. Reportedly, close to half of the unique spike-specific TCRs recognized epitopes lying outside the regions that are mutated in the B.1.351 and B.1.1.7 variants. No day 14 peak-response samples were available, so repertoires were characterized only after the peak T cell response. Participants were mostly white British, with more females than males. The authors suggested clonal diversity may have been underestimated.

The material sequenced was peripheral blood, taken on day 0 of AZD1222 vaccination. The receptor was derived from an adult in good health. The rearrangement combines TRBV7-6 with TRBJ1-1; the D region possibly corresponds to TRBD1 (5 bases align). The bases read TGTGCCAGCAGCTTAGCGGCGGCAGGGCCCGGGGACACTGAAGCTTTCTTT. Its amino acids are CASSLAAAGPGDTEAFF.